The 6 T cell receptor beta chains given below trace back to one sample, sequenced in a study of memory CD4+ T cells and cytomegalovirus serostatus. Profiled with immunoSEQ multiplex PCR; TCRdb holds only in-frame clones, not every one. The sample shows around 54,000 clones, about 70% of them seen only once. Single viable CD3+CD4+CD8-CD45RO+ cells were sorted as the memory CD4+ T cells. The specimen sequenced was memory CD4+ T cells from blood. The origin of the receptors is an adult in good health and CMV-seropositive.

This clone was seen a few times. The genes are TRBV2 and TRBJ1-1, with D possibly TRBD1 on 6 matching bases. This CDR3 spans 13 amino acids. CDR1 and CDR2 from the germline V gene are SNHLY and FYNNEI. Trimming took off 10 bases at V and 1 base at J, with 13 bases between the two ends. CDR3 residues: CATSSQGNTEAFF. The CDR3 coding sequence is TGTGCCACATCGTCACAGGGGAACACTGAAGCTTTCTTT. Full variable domain (missing parts from reference TRBV2 and TRBJ1-1): EPEVTQTPSHQVTQMGQEVILRCVPISNHLYFYWYRQILGQKVEFLVSFYNNEISEKSEIFDDQFSVERPDGSNFTLKIRSTKLEDSAMYFCATSSQGNTEAFFGQGTRLTVV.

The rearrangement links TRBV7-9 to TRBJ1-4; 7 positions agree with TRBD1. CDR3 length equals 15 residues. The ends lost 5 bases at V and 6 bases at J; junction bases unmatched: 9. Germline V CDR1 and CDR2: SEHNR, FQNEAQ (reference sequence). The CDR3 region is CASSMNRGIDEKLFF. The CDR3 DNA reads TGTGCCAGCAGCATGAACAGGGGAATTGATGAAAAACTGTTTTTT.

The chain is built from TRBV30 and TRBJ1-1; 7 positions agree with TRBD1. The CDR3 has 15 residues. V lost 0 bases to trimming and J lost 1 base; unmatched junction nucleotides: 5. Germline V gene data show CDR1 as GTSNPN and CDR2 as SVGIG (reference sequence). The CDR3 protein is CAWSVWGTENTEAFF. The CDR3 DNA is TGTGCCTGGAGTGTTTGGGGGACAGAGAACACTGAAGCTTTCTTT.

The chain couples TRBV19 to TRBJ2-1, with TRBD1 identical over 7 bases. After removal of 3 bases from V and 1 base from J, the junction contained 6 bases not matched to a gene. There are 16 residues in the CDR3. CDR1 is LNHDA and CDR2 is SQIVND in the germline V gene (reference sequence). The CDR3 spells CASSIVTGTSYNEQFF. As DNA, the CDR3 is TGTGCCAGTAGTATTGTGACAGGGACATCCTACAATGAGCAGTTCTTC. Complete variable domain (other parts from reference TRBV19 and TRBJ2-1): DGGITQSPKYLFRKEGQNVTLSCEQNLNHDAMYWYRQDPGQGLRLIYYSQIVNDFQKGDIAEGYSVSREKKESFPLTVTSAQKNPTAFYLCASSIVTGTSYNEQFFGPGTRLTVL.

The chain links TRBV5-1 to TRBJ2-7; the match to TRBD2 covers 14 bases. Losses at the gene ends were 4 bases for V and 0 bases for J; bases not matched to a gene: 9. Germline-derived CDR1 and CDR2 are SGHRS and YFSETQ. This CDR3 is 18 amino acids long. The CDR3 DNA reads as TGCGCCAGCAGCAGTGGACTAGCGGGAGGCCCTCTCTCCTACGAGCAGTACTTC. Protein: CASSSGLAGGPLSYEQYF.

The chain links TRBV11-3 to TRBJ2-3; TRBD2 matches at 11 bases. The CDR3 extends over 17 amino acids. Looked up from germline, CDR1 is SGHNT and CDR2 is YENEEA. Germline trimming cut 5 bases from V and 5 bases from J; bases unmatched to any gene: 12. CDR3 nucleotide sequence: TGTGCCAGCAGCCCCCAGACCCTTACTAGCGGGGGAGATACGCAGTATTTT. This gives the protein CASSPQTLTSGGDTQYF.